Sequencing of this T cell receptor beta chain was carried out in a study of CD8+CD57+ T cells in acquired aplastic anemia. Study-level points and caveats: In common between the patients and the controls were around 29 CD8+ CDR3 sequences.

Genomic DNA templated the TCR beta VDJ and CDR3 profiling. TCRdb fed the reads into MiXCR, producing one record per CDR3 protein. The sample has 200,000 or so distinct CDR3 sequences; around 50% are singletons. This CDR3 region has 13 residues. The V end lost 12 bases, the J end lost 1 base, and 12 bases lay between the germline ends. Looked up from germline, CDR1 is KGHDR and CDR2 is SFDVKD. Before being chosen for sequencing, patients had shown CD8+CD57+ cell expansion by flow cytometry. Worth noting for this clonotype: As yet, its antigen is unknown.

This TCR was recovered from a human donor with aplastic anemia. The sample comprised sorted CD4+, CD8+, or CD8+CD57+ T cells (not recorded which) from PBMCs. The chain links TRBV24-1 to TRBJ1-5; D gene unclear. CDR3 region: CALSKESNQPQHF. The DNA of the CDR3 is TGTGCCTTGTCCAAAGAAAGCAATCAGCCCCAGCATTTT.